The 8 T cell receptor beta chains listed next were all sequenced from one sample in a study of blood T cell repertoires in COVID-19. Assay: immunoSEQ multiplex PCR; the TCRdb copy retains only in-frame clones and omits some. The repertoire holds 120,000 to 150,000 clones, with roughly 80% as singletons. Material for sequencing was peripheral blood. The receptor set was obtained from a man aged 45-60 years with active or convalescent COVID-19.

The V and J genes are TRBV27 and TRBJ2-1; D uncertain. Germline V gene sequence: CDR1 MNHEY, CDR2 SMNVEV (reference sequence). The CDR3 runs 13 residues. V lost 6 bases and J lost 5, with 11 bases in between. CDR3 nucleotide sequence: TGTGCCAGCAGCCACGTGACTGACAATGAGCAGTTCTTC. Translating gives CASSHVTDNEQFF.

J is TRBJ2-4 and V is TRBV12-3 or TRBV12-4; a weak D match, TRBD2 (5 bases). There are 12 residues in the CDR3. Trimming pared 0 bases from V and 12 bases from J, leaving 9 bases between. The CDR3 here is CASSLALAGQYF. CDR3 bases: TGTGCCAGCAGTTTAGCGCTAGCCGGTCAGTACTTC.

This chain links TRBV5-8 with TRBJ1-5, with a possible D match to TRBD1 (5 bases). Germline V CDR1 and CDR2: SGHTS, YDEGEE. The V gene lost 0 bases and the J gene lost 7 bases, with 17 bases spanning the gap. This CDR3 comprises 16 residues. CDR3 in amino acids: CASSLAGRQGGQPQHF. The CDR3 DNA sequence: TGTGCCAGCAGCTTGGCGGGTCGGCAGGGAGGCCAGCCCCAGCATTTT.

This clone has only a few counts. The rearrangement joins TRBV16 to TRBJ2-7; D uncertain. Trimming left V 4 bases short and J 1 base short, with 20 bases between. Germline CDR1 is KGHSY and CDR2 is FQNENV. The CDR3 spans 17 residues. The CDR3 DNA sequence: TGTGCCAGCAGCCCTTACCCAAAATCCTATGATTCCTACGAGCAGTACTTC. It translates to CASSPYPKSYDSYEQYF.

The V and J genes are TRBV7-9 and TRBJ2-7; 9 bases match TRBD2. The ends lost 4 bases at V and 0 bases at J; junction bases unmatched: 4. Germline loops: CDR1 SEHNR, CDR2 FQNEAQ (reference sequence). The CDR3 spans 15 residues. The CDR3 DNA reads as TGTGCCAGCAGCTCTAGCGGGGAACTCTCCTACGAGCAGTACTTC. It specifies CASSSSGELSYEQYF.

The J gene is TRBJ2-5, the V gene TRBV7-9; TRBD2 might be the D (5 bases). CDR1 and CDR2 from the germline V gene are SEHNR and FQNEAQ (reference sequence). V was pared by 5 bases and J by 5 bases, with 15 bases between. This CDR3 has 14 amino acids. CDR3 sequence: CASSPPGIGETQYF. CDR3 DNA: TGTGCCAGCAGCCCCCCCGGGATTGGGGAGACCCAGTACTTC.

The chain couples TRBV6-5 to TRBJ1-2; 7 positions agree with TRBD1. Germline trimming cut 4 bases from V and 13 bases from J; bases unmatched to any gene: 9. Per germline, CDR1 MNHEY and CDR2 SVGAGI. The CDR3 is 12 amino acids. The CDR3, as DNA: TGTGCCAGCAGTTCTCGGGACAGACCCCCCACCTTC. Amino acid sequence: CASSSRDRPPTF.

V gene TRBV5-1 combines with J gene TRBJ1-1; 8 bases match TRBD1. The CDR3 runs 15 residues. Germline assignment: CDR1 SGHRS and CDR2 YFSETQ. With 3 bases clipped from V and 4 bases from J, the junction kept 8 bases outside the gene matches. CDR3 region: CASSWGQGASTEAFF. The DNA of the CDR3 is TGCGCCAGCAGCTGGGGGCAGGGGGCGAGCACTGAAGCTTTCTTT.